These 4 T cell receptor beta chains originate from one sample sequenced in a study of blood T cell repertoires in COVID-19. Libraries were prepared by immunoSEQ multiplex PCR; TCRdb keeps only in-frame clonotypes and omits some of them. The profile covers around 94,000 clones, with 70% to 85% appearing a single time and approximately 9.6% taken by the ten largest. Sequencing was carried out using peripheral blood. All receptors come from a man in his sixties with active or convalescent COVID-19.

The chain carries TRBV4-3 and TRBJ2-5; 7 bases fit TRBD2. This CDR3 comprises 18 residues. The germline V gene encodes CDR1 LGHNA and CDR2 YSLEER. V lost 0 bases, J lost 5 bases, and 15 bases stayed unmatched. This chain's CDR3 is CASSQDKPSGGGGETQYF. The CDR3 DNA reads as TGCGCCAGCAGCCAAGATAAGCCTAGCGGCGGGGGAGGTGAGACCCAGTACTTC.

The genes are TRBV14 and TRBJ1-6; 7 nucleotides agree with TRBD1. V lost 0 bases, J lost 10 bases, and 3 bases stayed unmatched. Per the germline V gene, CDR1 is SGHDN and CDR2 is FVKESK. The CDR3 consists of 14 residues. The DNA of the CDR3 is TGTGCCAGCAGCCAAGAGGCAGGGGGATCACCCCTCCACTTT. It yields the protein CASSQEAGGSPLHF.

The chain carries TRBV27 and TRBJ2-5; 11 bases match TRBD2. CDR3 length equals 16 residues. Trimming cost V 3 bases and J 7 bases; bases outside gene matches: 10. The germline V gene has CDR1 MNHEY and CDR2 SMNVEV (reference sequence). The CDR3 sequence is CASSLFSGGGDGTQYF. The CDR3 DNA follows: TGTGCCAGCAGTTTGTTTAGCGGGGGGGGAGATGGGACCCAGTACTTC.

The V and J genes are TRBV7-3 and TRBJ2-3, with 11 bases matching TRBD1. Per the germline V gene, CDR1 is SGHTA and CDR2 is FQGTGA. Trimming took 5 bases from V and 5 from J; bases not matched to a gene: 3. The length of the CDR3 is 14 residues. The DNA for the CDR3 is TGTGCCAGCAGCCCAGGGACAGGGGGAGATACGCAGTATTTT. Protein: CASSPGTGGDTQYF.